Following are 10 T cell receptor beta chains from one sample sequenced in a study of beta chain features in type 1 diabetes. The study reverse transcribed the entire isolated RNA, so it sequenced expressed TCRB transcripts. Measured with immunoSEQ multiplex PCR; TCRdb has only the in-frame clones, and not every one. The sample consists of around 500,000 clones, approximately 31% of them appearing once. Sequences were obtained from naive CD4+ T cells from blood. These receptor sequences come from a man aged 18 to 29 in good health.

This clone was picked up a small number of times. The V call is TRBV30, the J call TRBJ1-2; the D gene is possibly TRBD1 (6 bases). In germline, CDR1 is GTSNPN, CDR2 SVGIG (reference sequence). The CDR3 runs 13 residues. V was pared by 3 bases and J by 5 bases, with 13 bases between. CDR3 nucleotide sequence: TGTGCCTGGAGCCCCGGACAGATATATGGCTACACCTTC. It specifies CAWSPGQIYGYTF.

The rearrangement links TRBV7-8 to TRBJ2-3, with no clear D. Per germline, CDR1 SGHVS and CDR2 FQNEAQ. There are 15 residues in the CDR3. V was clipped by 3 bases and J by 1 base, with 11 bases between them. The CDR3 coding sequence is TGTGCCAGCAGCTTGGTGGGTCGTGGCACAGATACGCAGTATTTT. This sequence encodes CASSLVGRGTDTQYF.

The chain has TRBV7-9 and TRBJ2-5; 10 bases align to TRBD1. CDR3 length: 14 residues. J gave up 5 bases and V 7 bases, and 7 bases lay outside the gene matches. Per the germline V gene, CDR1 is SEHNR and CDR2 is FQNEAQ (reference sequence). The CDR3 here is CASNLGQGFETQYF. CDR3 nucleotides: TGTGCCAGCAACCTGGGACAGGGGTTCGAGACCCAGTACTTC.

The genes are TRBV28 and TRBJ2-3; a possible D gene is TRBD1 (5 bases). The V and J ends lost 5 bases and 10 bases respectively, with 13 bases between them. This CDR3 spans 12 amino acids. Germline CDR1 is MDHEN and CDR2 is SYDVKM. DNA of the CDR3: TGTGCCAGCAGTGCCCAGGGTTGGTCGCAGTATTTT. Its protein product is CASSAQGWSQYF. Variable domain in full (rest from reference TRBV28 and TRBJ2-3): DVKVTQSSRYLVKRTGEKVFLECVQDMDHENMFWYRQDPGLGLRLIYFSYDVKMKEKGDIPEGYSVSREKKERFSLILESASTNQTSMYLCASSAQGWSQYFGPGTRLTVL.

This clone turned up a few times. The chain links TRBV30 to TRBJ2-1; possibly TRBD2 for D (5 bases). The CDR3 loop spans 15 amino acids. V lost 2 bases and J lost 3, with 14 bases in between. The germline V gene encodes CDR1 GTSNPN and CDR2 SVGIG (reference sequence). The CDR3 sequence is CAWSPVDFSYNEQFF. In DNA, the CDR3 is TGTGCCTGGAGTCCGGTGGACTTCAGCTACAATGAGCAGTTCTTC.

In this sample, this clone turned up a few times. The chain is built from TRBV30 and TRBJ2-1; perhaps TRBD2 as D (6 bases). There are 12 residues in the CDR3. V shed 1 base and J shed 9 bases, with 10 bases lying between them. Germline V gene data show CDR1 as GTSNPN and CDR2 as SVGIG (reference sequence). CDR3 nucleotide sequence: TGTGCCTGGAGTGGGCAGGGAGGTGAGCAGTTCTTC. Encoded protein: CAWSGQGGEQFF.

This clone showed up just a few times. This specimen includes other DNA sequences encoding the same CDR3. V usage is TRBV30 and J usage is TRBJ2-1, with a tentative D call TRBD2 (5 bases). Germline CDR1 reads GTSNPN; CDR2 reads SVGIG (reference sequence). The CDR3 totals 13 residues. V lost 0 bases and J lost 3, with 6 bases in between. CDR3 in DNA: TGTGCCTGGAGTGTAGGACTCTACAATGAGCAGTTCTTC. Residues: CAWSVGLYNEQFF.

CDR3 amino acids: CASSTRQGIDNEQFF. DNA of the CDR3: TGCGCCAGCAGCACCCGACAGGGAATAGACAATGAGCAGTTCTTC. This chain joins TRBV5-1 and TRBJ2-1; 7 nucleotides agree with TRBD1. The germline CDR1 and CDR2 sequences are SGHRS and YFSETQ. The CDR3 has 15 amino acids. The ends lost 4 bases at V and 5 bases at J; junction bases unmatched: 9.

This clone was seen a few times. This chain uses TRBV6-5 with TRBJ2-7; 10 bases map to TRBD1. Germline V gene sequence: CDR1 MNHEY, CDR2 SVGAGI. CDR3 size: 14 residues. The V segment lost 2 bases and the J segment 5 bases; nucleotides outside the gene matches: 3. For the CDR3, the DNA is TGTGCCAGCAGTTACGGGGGGACAGGGGACGAGCAGTACTTC. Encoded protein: CASSYGGTGDEQYF.

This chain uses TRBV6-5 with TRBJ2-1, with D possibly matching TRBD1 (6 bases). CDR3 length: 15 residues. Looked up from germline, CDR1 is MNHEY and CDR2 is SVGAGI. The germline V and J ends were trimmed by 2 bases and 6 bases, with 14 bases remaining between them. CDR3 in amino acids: CASSYAGAVGNEQFF. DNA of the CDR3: TGTGCCAGCAGTTACGCAGGGGCCGTCGGCAATGAGCAGTTCTTC.